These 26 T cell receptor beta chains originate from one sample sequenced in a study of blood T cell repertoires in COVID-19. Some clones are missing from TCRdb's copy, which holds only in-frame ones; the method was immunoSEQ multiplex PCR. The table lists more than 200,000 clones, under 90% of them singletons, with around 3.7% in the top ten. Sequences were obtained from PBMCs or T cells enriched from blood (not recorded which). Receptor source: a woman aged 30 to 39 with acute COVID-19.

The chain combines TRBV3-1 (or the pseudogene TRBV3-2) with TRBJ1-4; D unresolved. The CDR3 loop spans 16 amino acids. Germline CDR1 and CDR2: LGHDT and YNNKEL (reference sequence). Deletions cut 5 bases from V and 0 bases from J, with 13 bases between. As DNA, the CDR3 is TGTGCCAGCAGCTTCCAGGTATCTGCAACTAATGAAAAACTGTTTTTT. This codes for CASSFQVSATNEKLFF.

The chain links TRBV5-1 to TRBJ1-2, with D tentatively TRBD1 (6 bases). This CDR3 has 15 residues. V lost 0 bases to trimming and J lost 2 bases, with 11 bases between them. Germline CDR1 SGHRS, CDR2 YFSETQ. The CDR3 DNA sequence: TGCGCCAGCAGCTTGGAGGGGACACTGAACTATGGCTACACCTTC. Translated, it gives CASSLEGTLNYGYTF. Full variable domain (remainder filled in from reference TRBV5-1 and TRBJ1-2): KAGVTQTPRYLIKTRGQQVTLSCSPISGHRSVSWYQQTPGQGLQFLFEYFSETQRNKGNFPGRFSGRQFSNSRSEMNVSTLELGDSALYLCASSLEGTLNYGYTFGSGTRLTVV.

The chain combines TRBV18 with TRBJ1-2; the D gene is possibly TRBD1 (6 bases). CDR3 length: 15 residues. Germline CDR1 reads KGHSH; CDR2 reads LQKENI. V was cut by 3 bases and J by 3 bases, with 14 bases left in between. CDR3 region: CASSPSLGGDYGYTF. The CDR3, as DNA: TGTGCCAGCTCACCGAGCTTAGGGGGAGACTATGGCTACACCTTC.

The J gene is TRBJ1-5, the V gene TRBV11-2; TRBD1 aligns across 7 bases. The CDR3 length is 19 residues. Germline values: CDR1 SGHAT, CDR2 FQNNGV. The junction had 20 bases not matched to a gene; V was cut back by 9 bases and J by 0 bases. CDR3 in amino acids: CASPGVGTVGRYSNQPQHF. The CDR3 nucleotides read TGTGCCAGTCCCGGCGTGGGGACAGTCGGCCGTTATAGCAATCAGCCCCAGCATTTT.

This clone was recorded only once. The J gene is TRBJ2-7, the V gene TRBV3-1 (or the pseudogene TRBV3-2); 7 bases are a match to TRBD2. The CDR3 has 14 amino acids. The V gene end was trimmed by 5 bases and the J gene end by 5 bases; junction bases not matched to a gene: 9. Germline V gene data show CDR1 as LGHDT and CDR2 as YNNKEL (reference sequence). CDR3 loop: CASSDGGTRDEQYF. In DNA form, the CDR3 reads TGTGCCAGCAGCGACGGGGGGACTCGCGACGAGCAGTACTTC.

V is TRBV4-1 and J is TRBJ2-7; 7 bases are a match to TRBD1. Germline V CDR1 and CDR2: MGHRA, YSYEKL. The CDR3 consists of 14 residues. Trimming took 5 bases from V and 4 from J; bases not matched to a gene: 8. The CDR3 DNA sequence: TGCGCCAGCAGCTTTCAGACAGGGTCATACGAGCAGTACTTC. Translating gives CASSFQTGSYEQYF.

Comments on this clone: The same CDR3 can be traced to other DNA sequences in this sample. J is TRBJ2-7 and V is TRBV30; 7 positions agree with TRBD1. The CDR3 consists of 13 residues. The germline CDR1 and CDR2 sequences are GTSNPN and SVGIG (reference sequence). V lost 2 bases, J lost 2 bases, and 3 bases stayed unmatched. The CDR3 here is CAWSPGQTYEQYF. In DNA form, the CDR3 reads TGTGCCTGGAGTCCGGGACAGACCTACGAGCAGTACTTC.

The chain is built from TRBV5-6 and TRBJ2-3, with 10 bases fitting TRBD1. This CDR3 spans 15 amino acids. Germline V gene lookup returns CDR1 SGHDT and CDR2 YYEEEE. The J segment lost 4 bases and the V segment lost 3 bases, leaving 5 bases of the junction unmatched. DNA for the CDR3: TGTGCCAGCAGCTCCGGGACAGGGGAGGCAGATACGCAGTATTTT. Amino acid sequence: CASSSGTGEADTQYF.

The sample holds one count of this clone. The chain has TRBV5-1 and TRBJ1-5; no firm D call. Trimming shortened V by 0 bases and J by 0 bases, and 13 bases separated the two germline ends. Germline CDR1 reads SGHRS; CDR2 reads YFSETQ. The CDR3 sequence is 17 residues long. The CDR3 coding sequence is TGCGCCAGCAGCTTGGACCCCCGGGATTATAGCAATCAGCCCCAGCATTTT. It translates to CASSLDPRDYSNQPQHF.

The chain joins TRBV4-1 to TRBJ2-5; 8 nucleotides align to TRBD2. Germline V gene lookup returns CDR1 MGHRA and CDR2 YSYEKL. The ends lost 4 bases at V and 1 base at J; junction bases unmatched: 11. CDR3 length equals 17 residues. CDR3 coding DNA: TGCGCCAGCAGCCGGAGGTCTAGCGGGCGCTCCCAAGAGACCCAGTACTTC. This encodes CASSRRSSGRSQETQYF.

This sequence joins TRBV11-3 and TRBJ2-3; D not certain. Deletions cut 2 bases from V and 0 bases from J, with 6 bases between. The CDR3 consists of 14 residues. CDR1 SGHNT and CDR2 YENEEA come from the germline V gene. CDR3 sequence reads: CASSLRGSTDTQYF. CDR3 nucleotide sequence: TGTGCCAGCAGCTTACGAGGAAGCACAGATACGCAGTATTTT.

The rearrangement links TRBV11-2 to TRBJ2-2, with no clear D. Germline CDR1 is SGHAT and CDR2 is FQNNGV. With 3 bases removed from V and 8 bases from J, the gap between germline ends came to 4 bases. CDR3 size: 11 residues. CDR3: CASSFLGELFF. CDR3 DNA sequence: TGTGCCAGCAGCTTTCTAGGGGAGCTGTTTTTT.

CDR3 bases: TGTGCCAGCAGCCCTATCCAGCTAGCGGGGTCGGAGAGGGAGCTGTTTTTT. This gives the protein CASSPIQLAGSERELFF. The genes are TRBV3-1 (or the pseudogene TRBV3-2) and TRBJ2-2; 9 bases are shared with TRBD2. Germline assignment: CDR1 LGHDT and CDR2 YNNKEL (reference sequence). The CDR3 has 17 residues. V shed 4 bases and J 9 bases; nucleotides not matched to a gene: 15.

CDR3 in amino acids: CASSTRDRPYEQYF. CDR3 in DNA: TGTGCCAGCAGCACACGGGACAGACCCTACGAGCAGTACTTC. The chain recombines TRBV5-4 with TRBJ2-7; 7 bases line up with TRBD1. Per the germline V gene, CDR1 is SGHNT and CDR2 is YYREEE (reference sequence). The CDR3 is made up of 14 amino acids. J was trimmed by 2 bases and V by 4 bases; bases with no gene match: 6.

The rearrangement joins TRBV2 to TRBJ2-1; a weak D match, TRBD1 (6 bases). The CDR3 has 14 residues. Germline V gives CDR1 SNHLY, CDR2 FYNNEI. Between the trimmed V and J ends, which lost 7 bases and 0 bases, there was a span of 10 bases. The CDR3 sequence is CASKQGSSYNEQFF. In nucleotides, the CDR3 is TGTGCCAGCAAACAGGGAAGCTCCTACAATGAGCAGTTCTTC.

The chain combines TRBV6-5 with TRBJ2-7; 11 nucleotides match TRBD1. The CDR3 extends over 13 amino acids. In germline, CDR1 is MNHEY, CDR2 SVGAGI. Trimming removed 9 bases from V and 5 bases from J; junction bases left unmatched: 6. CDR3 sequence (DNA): TGTGCCAGTCGGACAGGGGGCATAGACGAGCAGTACTTC. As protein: CASRTGGIDEQYF.

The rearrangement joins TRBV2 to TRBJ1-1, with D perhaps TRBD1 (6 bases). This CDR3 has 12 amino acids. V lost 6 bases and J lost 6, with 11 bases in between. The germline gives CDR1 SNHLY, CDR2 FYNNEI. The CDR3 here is CASRDRPAEAFF. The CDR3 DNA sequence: TGTGCCAGCAGAGACAGGCCGGCTGAAGCTTTCTTT.

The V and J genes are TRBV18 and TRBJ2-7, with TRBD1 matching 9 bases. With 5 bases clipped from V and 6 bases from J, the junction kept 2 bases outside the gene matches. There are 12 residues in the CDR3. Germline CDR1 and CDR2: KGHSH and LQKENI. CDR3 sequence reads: CASSGTGSEQYF. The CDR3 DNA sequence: TGTGCCAGCTCAGGGACAGGGTCCGAGCAGTACTTC.

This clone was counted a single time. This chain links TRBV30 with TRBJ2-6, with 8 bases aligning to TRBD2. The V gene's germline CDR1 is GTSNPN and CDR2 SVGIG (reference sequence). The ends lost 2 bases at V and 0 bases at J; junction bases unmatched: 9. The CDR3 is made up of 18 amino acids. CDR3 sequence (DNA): TGTGCCTGGAGTCAACGGTTAGCGGGACTCTCTGGGGCCAACGTCCTGACTTTC. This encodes CAWSQRLAGLSGANVLTF. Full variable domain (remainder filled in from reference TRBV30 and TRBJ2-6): SQTIHQWPATLVQPVGSPLSLECTVEGTSNPNLYWYRQAAGRGLQLLFYSVGIGQISSEVPQNLSASRPQDRQFILSSKKLLLSDSGFYLCAWSQRLAGLSGANVLTFGAGSRLTVL.

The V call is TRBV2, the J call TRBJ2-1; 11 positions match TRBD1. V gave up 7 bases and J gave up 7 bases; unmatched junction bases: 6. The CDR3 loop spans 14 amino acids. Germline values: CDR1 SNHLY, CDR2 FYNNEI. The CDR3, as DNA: TGTGCCAGCAACGTCGGGACAGGGGGGAATGAGCAGTTCTTC. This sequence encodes CASNVGTGGNEQFF. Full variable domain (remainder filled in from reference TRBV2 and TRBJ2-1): EPEVTQTPSHQVTQMGQEVILRCVPISNHLYFYWYRQILGQKVEFLVSFYNNEISEKSEIFDDQFSVERPDGSNFTLKIRSTKLEDSAMYFCASNVGTGGNEQFFGPGTRLTVL.

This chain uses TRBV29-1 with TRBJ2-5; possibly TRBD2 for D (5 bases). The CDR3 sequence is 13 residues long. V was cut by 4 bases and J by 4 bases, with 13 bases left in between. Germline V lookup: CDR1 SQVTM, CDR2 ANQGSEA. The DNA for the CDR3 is TGCAGCGTTGTCCGGGGAAACAGAGAGACCCAGTACTTC. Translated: CSVVRGNRETQYF.

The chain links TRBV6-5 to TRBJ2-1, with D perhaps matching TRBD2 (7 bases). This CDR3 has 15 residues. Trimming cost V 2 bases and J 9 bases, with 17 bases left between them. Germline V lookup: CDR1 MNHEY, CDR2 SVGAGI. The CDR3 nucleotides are TGTGCCAGCAGTTACCGGGGCGGGGGCCTGGGTGAGCAGTTCTTC. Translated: CASSYRGGGLGEQFF.

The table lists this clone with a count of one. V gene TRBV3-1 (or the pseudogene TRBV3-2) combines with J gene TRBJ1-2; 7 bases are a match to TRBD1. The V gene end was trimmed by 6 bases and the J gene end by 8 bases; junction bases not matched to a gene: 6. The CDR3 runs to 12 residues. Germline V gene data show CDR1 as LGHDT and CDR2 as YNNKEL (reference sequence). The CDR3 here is CASRRTGDGYTF. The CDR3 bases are TGTGCCAGCAGGCGGACAGGTGACGGCTACACCTTC.

CDR3 DNA sequence: TGTGCCAGCAGCACCGGGACTGGAGCGGTGGCCCAGTACTTC. It is translated as CASSTGTGAVAQYF. V is TRBV6-5 and J is TRBJ2-5; a possible D gene is TRBD2 (6 bases). The CDR3 length is 14 residues. Trimming stripped 6 bases from V and 9 bases from J, with 20 bases between. Germline V gene data show CDR1 as MNHEY and CDR2 as SVGAGI.

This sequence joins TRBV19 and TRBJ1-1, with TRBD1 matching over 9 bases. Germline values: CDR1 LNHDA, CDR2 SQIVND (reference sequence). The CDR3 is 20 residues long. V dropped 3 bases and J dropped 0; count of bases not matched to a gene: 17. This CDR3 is CASSILVRTGAKLMNTEAFF. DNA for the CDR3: TGTGCCAGTAGTATCCTCGTGAGGACAGGGGCGAAACTAATGAACACTGAAGCTTTCTTT.

This CDR3 is CASRLGAGTPDTEAFF. CDR3 sequence (DNA): TGTGCCAGTAGACTTGGGGCCGGTACCCCGGACACTGAAGCTTTCTTT. The genes are TRBV19 and TRBJ1-1; D is possibly TRBD1 (5 bases). This CDR3 comprises 16 residues. Germline V gene data show CDR1 as LNHDA and CDR2 as SQIVND (reference sequence). V was shortened by 6 bases and J by 3 bases, with 20 bases between the two germline ends.